This T cell receptor (beta chain) was documented in a study of CD8 T cells in ankylosing spondylitis. The study, taken as a whole, reports: Researchers report that disease-linked clones proved CD8+ and relatively rare in peripheral blood. Earlier authors reported some of these motif variants in reactive arthritis synovial fluid and blood. About 8 highly homologous variants made up a TCR beta motif, and this motif appeared characteristic of ankylosing spondylitis blood. Enrichment of disease-linked clones was reportedly significant in matched ankylosing spondylitis synovial fluid.

The authors made TCR beta libraries by quantitative 5'-RACE with molecular barcodes. In TCRdb, the 5' RACE reads were re-called with MiXCR into one record per CDR3 protein. The sample consists of about 540,000 distinct CDR3 sequences, about an eighth of them appearing once. This clonotype showed up just a few times. Its target is unknown. This CDR3 comprises 14 residues. V was clipped by 5 bases and J by 5 bases; unmatched bases: 6. Germline lookup yields CDR1 SNHLY and CDR2 FYNNEI. The J gene is TRBJ1-5, the V gene TRBV2, with 7 nucleotides matching TRBD1. This TCR was sampled from a male donor with ankylosing spondylitis. Sequenced: blood, either unsorted or a sorted T cell fraction (not recorded which). The CDR3 bases are TGTGCCAGCAGTCAGACAGGGAAAGATCAGCCCCAGCATTTT. Residues: CASSQTGKDQPQHF.